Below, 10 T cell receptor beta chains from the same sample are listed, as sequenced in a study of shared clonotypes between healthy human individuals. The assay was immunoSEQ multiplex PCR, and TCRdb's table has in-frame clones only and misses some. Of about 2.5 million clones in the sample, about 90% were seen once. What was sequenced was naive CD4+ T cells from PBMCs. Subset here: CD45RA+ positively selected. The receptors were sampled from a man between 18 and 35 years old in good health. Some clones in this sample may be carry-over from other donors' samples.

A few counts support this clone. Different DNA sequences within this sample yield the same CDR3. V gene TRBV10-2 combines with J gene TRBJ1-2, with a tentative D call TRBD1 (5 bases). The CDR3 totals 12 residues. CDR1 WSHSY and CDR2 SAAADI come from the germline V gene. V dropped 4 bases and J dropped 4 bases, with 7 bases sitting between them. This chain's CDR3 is CASSGQGYGYTF. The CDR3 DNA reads TGCGCCAGCAGTGGGCAGGGCTATGGCTACACCTTC.

Written as DNA, the CDR3 is TGTGCCAGCTCTCGACAGGGAATCAGCGCAGATACGCAGTATTTT. Encoded protein: CASSRQGISADTQYF. The rearrangement links TRBV18 to TRBJ2-3; 7 nucleotides agree with TRBD1. V dropped 6 bases and J dropped 4; count of bases not matched to a gene: 10. The CDR3 length is 15 residues. Per the germline V gene, CDR1 is KGHSH and CDR2 is LQKENI.

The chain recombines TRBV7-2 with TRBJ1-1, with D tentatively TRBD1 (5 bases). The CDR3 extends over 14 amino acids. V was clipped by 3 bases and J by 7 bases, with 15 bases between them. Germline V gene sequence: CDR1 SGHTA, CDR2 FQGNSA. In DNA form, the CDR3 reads TGTGCCAGCAGCTTCGGCGGGACCGAGGGTGAAGCTTTCTTT. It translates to CASSFGGTEGEAFF.

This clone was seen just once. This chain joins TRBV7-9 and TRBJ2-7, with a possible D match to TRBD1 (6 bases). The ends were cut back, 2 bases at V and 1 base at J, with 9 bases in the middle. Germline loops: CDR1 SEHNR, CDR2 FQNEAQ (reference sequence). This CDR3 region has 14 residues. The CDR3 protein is CASSLRQESYEQYF. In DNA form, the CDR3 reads TGTGCCAGCAGCTTAAGACAGGAATCCTACGAGCAGTACTTC. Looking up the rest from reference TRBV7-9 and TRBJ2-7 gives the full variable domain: DTGVSQNPRHKITKRGQNVTFRCDPISEHNRLYWYRQTLGQGPEFLTYFQNEAQLEKSRLLSDRFSAERPKGSFSTLEIQRTEQGDSAMYLCASSLRQESYEQYFGPGTRLTVT.

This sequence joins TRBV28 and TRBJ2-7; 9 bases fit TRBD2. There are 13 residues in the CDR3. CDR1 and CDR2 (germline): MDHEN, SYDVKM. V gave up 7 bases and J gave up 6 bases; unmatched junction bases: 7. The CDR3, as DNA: TGTGCCAGCACCCCGGGACTAGCAGGCGAGCAGTACTTC. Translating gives CASTPGLAGEQYF. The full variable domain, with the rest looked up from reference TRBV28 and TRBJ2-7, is DVKVTQSSRYLVKRTGEKVFLECVQDMDHENMFWYRQDPGLGLRLIYFSYDVKMKEKGDIPEGYSVSREKKERFSLILESASTNQTSMYLCASTPGLAGEQYFGPGTRLTVT.

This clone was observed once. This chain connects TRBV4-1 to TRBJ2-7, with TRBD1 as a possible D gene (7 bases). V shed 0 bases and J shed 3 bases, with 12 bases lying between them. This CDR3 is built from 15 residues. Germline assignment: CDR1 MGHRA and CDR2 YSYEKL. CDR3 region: CASSQDRQGGYEQYF. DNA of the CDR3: TGCGCCAGCAGCCAAGACCGGCAGGGGGGCTACGAGCAGTACTTC.

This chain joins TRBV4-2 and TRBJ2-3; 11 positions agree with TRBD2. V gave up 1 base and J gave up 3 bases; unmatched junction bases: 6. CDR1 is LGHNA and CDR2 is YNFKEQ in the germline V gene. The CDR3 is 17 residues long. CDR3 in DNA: TGTGCCAGCAGCCAAGGGCAACTAGCGGGAGCAACAGATACGCAGTATTTT. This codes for CASSQGQLAGATDTQYF.

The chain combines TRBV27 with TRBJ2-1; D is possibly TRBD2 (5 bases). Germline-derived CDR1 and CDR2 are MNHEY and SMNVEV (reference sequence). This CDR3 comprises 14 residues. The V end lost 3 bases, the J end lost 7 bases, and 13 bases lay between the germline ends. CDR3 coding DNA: TGTGCCAGCAGTTTGACTACCAGAGAGAATGAGCAGTTCTTC. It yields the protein CASSLTTRENEQFF.

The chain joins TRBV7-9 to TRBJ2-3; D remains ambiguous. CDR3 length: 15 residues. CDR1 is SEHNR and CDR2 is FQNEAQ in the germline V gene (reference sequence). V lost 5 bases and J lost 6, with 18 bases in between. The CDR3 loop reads CASSPYAAGEDTQYF. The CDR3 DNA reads TGTGCCAGCAGCCCTTATGCGGCAGGAGAGGATACGCAGTATTTT. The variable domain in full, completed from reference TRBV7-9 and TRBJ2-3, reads DTGVSQNPRHKITKRGQNVTFRCDPISEHNRLYWYRQTLGQGPEFLTYFQNEAQLEKSRLLSDRFSAERPKGSFSTLEIQRTEQGDSAMYLCASSPYAAGEDTQYFGPGTRLTVL.

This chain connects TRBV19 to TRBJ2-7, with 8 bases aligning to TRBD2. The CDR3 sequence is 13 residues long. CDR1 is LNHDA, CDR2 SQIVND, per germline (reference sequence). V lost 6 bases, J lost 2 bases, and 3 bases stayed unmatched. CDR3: CASRRAGAYEQYF. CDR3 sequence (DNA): TGTGCCAGTAGAAGAGCGGGGGCCTACGAGCAGTACTTC.